The clone carrying this T cell receptor (beta chain) occurred a few times. The source of the sample is a study of T cell repertoires in cytomegalovirus infection. About the research overall: Indicated by public TCR beta signatures were CMV infection and matching HLA type.

CDR1 SGDLS and CDR2 YYNGEE come from the germline V gene. The CDR3 extends over 16 amino acids. With V trimmed by 4 bases and J by 5 bases, 10 bases remained unmatched. TCRdb analysed the reads with MiXCR anew, one entry per CDR3 protein. This table holds nearly 550,000 distinct CDR3 sequences, 15% to 20% found once. This rearrangement joins TRBV9 to TRBJ2-2, with 8 bases that match TRBD1. The sample comprised CD8+ T cells from PBMCs. This receptor was taken from a human donor in good health (CMV status not recorded). Some clones in this sample may be carry-over from other donors' samples. CDR3 loop: CASSSLGQGVTGELFF. The CDR3 region has the DNA TGTGCCAGCAGCTCTCTCGGACAGGGCGTAACCGGGGAGCTGTTTTTT.